The 16 T cell receptor beta chains below were found in one sample sequenced in a study of regulatory T cells in long-lasting Graves disease. As to time point: newly diagnosed GD, antithyroid drugs for less than 3 months. Making the TCR library involved RNA that had been extracted from PBMCs. Sequencing libraries for TCR beta were prepared with iRepertoire HTBI primers and Arm-PCR of CDR3 regions. TCRdb reprocessed the multiplex PCR reads via MiXCR and lists one record per CDR3 protein. The sample carries fewer than 350,000 distinct CDR3 sequences, about a sixth recorded once. The specimen was peripheral blood mononuclear cells (PBMCs), collected at new diagnosis, from a patient treated with antithyroid drugs. The receptors stem from a female donor with Graves disease.

This clonotype has a single count. A far more abundant clone sits one base away, making this likely a read error. The chain carries TRBV12-3 or TRBV12-4 and TRBJ2-5; 9 positions match TRBD2. The CDR3 totals 15 residues. The ends lost 5 bases at V and 11 bases at J; junction bases unmatched: 15. CDR3 coding DNA: TGTGCCAGCAGTCCGGGACTAGCAAGTGGTGGTGAGCAGTACTTC. It is translated as CASSPGLASGGEQYF.

As concerns this clonotype: This likely traces to a read error, being one base from a far larger clone. CDR3 residues: CASSRGRTYEQFF. The CDR3 nucleotides read TGTGCCAGCAGCCGGGGGAGGACCTACGAGCAGTTCTTC. The rearrangement joins TRBV3-1 to TRBJ2-1; TRBD2 is a possible D gene (6 bases). CDR1 LGHDT and CDR2 YNNKEL come from the germline V gene (reference sequence). This CDR3 contains 13 residues. The germline V and J ends were trimmed by 4 bases and 10 bases, with 14 bases remaining between them.

With regard to this clonotype: A much bigger clone sits one base away, suggesting this may be a read error. The CDR3 spells CSVANIDGTGEAQYF. DNA for the CDR3: TGCAGCGTTGCCAACATTGACGGGACCGGCGAGGCCCAGTACTTC. This sequence joins TRBV29-1 and TRBJ2-5; D is perhaps TRBD1 or TRBD2 (5 bases each). From germline, CDR1 is SQVTM and CDR2 ANQGSEA. This CDR3 spans 15 amino acids. V was shortened by 4 bases and J by 9 bases, with 24 bases between the two germline ends.

The sample holds a few counts of this clonotype. The V gene is TRBV6-4, the J gene TRBJ1-6; D gene ambiguous. Germline V gene lookup returns CDR1 MRHNA and CDR2 SNTAGT. The germline V and J ends were trimmed by 0 bases and 10 bases, with 7 bases remaining between them. This CDR3 spans 13 amino acids. The chain's CDR3 is CASSDSSDSPLHF. The CDR3 nucleotides are TGTGCCAGCAGTGACTCTTCCGACTCACCCCTCCACTTT.

A remark on this clonotype: A much more abundant neighbour one base away suggests this may be a read error. This is likely a read error, given that the CDR3 carries no conserved phenylalanine or tryptophan at its end. This rearrangement joins TRBV7-2 to TRBJ2-3; D not certain. The germline V gene has CDR1 SGHTA and CDR2 FQGNSA. The V and J ends lost 9 bases and 0 bases respectively, with 19 bases between them. This CDR3 contains 16 residues. The CDR3 protein is CASTLSPGWSTDTQYL. In DNA form, the CDR3 reads TGTGCCAGTACCCTCAGCCCGGGTTGGAGCACAGATACGCAGTATCTT.

This clonotype was seen many times. The chain is built from TRBV7-8 and TRBJ2-7; possibly TRBD2 for D (6 bases). With 5 bases removed from V and 4 bases from J, the gap between germline ends came to 21 bases. This CDR3 is built from 16 residues. Looked up from germline, CDR1 is SGHVS and CDR2 is FQNEAQ. The CDR3 DNA follows: TGTGCCAGCAGCGGGTGGAGGGGCAGGGAAGGGTACGAGCAGTACTTC. This codes for CASSGWRGREGYEQYF.

Many counts were recorded for this clonotype. The chain employs TRBV13 and TRBJ2-7; TRBD2 matches 7 bases. CDR1 is PRHDT, CDR2 FYEKMQ, per germline (reference sequence). CDR3 length: 13 residues. V was pared by 3 bases and J by 3 bases, with 2 bases of the junction left unmatched. In DNA form, the CDR3 reads TGTGCCAGCAGCTTTACTAGCGACTACGAGCAGTACTTC. Translated, it gives CASSFTSDYEQYF.

Regarding this clonotype: An end of the junction differs from the germline gene, which may be a read error. The rearrangement uses TRBV11-2 and TRBJ2-3; D perhaps matches TRBD1 (5 bases). Germline CDR1 SGHAT, CDR2 FQNNGV. The CDR3 is made up of 12 amino acids. The CDR3 loop reads CASGPYTGTQYF. The CDR3 DNA is TGTGCCAGCGGTCCCTACACAGGTACGCAGTATTTT. The full variable domain, rest sourced from reference TRBV11-2 and TRBJ2-3, is EAGVAQSPRYKIIEKRQSVAFWCNPISGHATLYWYQQILGQGPKLLIQFQNNGVVDDSQLPKDRFSAERLKGVDSTLKIQPAKLEDSAVYLCASGPYTGTQYFGPGTRLTVL.

This clonotype was found many times. The rearrangement links TRBV12-5 to TRBJ2-1; D remains ambiguous. The germline V gene has CDR1 LGHNT and CDR2 FRNRAP. The CDR3 loop spans 12 amino acids. Trimming removed 1 base from V and 4 bases from J, with 2 bases in between. The CDR3 spells CASGLGYNEQFF. DNA of the CDR3: TGTGCTAGTGGTTTGGGGTACAATGAGCAGTTCTTC.

The chain couples TRBV6-5 to TRBJ2-7; 7 positions match TRBD2. J gave up 4 bases and V 2 bases, and 5 bases lay outside the gene matches. The V gene's germline CDR1 is MNHEY and CDR2 SVGAGI. This CDR3 is 14 amino acids long. Here the CDR3 reads CASSYTSGTYEQYF. The DNA for the CDR3 is TGTGCCAGCAGTTACACCAGCGGGACTTACGAGCAGTACTTC.

This clonotype was seen repeatedly, ten times or more. The junction and the germline gene differ at one end; a read error may be behind it. This chain joins TRBV10-3 and TRBJ2-5, with TRBD1 matching over 9 bases. Germline V gene sequence: CDR1 ENHRY, CDR2 SYGVKD. This CDR3 is built from 18 residues. The CDR3 sequence is CAISGGTGLGSGQATQYF. CDR3 DNA: TGTGCCATCAGCGGTGGGACAGGGCTGGGGTCTGGGCAAGCGACCCAGTACTTC.

This chain joins TRBV6-1 and TRBJ2-1; 12 bases line up with TRBD2. Germline-derived CDR1 and CDR2 are MNHNS and SASEGT. V shed 8 bases, J shed 7 bases, and the junction held 18 bases outside the gene matches. The length of the CDR3 is 18 residues. CDR3 sequence reads: CASGPGTSGLMGYNEQFF. The CDR3, as DNA: TGTGCCAGCGGACCCGGGACTAGCGGGTTAATGGGGTATAATGAGCAGTTCTTC.

This chain connects TRBV9 to TRBJ2-7; D might be TRBD1 (6 bases). Looked up from germline, CDR1 is SGDLS and CDR2 is YYNGEE. The CDR3 extends over 15 amino acids. V lost 0 bases and J lost 0, with 10 bases in between. The CDR3 loop reads CASSVGGPSSYEQYF. CDR3 DNA: TGTGCCAGCAGCGTAGGGGGGCCAAGCTCCTACGAGCAGTACTTC. Variable domain in full (rest from reference TRBV9 and TRBJ2-7): DSGVTQTPKHLITATGQRVTLRCSPRSGDLSVYWYQQSLDQGLQFLIQYYNGEERAKGNILERFSAQQFPDLHSELNLSSLELGDSALYFCASSVGGPSSYEQYFGPGTRLTVT.

The chain combines TRBV4-2 with TRBJ2-2, with a tentative D call TRBD2 (6 bases). The CDR3 consists of 15 residues. Germline CDR1 is LGHNA and CDR2 is YNFKEQ. Between the trimmed V and J ends, which lost 4 bases and 7 bases, there was a span of 16 bases. CDR3 DNA sequence: TGTGCCAGCAGCCTTAATCTGGGGGGACGCGGGGAGCTGTTTTTT. Its translation: CASSLNLGGRGELFF.

This clonotype appeared many times. This chain connects TRBV12-5 to TRBJ2-1; tentative D call: TRBD2 (7 bases). Trimming pared 5 bases from V and 7 bases from J, leaving 15 bases between. Germline-derived CDR1 and CDR2 are LGHNT and FRNRAP. This CDR3 region has 14 residues. This CDR3 reads CASGPSGGRNEQFF. The CDR3 coding sequence is TGTGCTAGTGGTCCCTCGGGGGGCAGGAATGAGCAGTTCTTC. The full variable domain, its missing parts supplied by reference TRBV12-5 and TRBJ2-1, is DARVTQTPRHKVTEMGQEVTMRCQPILGHNTVFWYRQTMMQGLELLAYFRNRAPLDDSGMPKDRFSAEMPDATLATLKIQPSEPRDSAVYFCASGPSGGRNEQFFGPGTRLTVL.

V and J are TRBV7-8 and TRBJ1-2; 7 nucleotides match TRBD1. Germline V gene data show CDR1 as SGHVS and CDR2 as FQNEAQ. V dropped 5 bases and J dropped 6; count of bases not matched to a gene: 6. The CDR3 covers 13 residues. The CDR3 is CASSPDRADGYTF. The CDR3 coding sequence is TGTGCCAGCAGCCCCGACAGGGCCGATGGCTACACCTTC. The complete variable domain, with remaining parts taken from reference TRBV7-8 and TRBJ1-2, reads GAGVSQSPRYKVAKRGQDVALRCDPISGHVSLFWYQQALGQGPEFLTYFQNEAQLDKSGLPSDRFFAERPEGSVSTLKIQRTQQEDSAVYLCASSPDRADGYTFGSGTRLTVV.